This TCR beta chain was sequenced during a study of blood T cell repertoires in COVID-19. Looking at the study overall: Sample material is recorded as cDNA or gDNA derived from T cells, B-cell-depleted T cells, or PBMCs.

The CDR3 length is 15 residues. V lost 2 bases and J lost 7; bases outside the gene matches: 5. The V gene's germline CDR1 is KGHSH and CDR2 LQKENI. This table comes from immunoSEQ multiplex PCR, and its TCRdb copy is limited to in-frame clones, with some not included. The repertoire holds about 440,000 clones, with less than 95% as singletons. This chain connects TRBV18 to TRBJ2-1; 10 bases map to TRBD2. The receptor was isolated from a man aged 18 to 29 who had recovered from COVID-19. The sequenced sample consisted of PBMCs or T cells enriched from blood (not recorded which). The CDR3 loop reads CASSPDLAGANEQFF. For the CDR3, the DNA is TGTGCCAGCTCACCAGATCTAGCGGGAGCTAATGAGCAGTTCTTC.